This T cell receptor beta chain stems from a study of T cells after yellow fever vaccination. Using its own MiXCR run on the 5' RACE reads, TCRdb lists one record per CDR3 protein. Counted here are approximately 160,000 distinct CDR3 sequences, 5.5% to 7.5% occurring once; the ten biggest clones make up approximately 3%. This clonotype was recorded a few times. The germline V gene encodes CDR1 SEHNR and CDR2 FQNEAQ (reference sequence). V dropped 5 bases and J dropped 0; count of bases not matched to a gene: 10. The CDR3 is 16 amino acids. The specimen was CD4+ T cells sorted from PBMCs, collected on the day of the first yellow fever vaccination. The receptor was isolated from a man younger than 30 who received the YFV17D yellow fever vaccine. V and J are TRBV7-9 and TRBJ2-7; 7 bases fit TRBD2. The CDR3 sequence: CASSQEWGGGSYEQYF. CDR3 sequence (DNA): TGTGCCAGCAGCCAAGAGTGGGGGGGGGGCTCCTACGAGCAGTACTTC.